This T cell receptor beta chain appears in the sequencing data of a study of graft-versus-host responses after intestinal transplantation. The protocol was immunoSEQ multiplex PCR, while the TCRdb copy is restricted to in-frame clones and leaves out a portion. This table has approximately 12,000 clones, 70% to 80% appearing once. This CDR3 spans 15 amino acids. The germline CDR1 and CDR2 sequences are SGDLS and YYNGEE. The V and J ends lost 0 bases and 10 bases respectively, with 14 bases between them. Study findings and constraints: Recipient-marrow GvH clones were detected, some having first appeared in ileum or blood. Clonal ratios of graft-versus-host to host-versus-graft in allografts were high for patients exhibiting graft-donor T cell macrochimerism.

Both intraepithelial and lamina propria lymphocytes were released by processing graft tissue. Details on this clone: Antigen specificity is unknown.

The chain has TRBV9 and TRBJ1-6, with a weak D call TRBD1 (6 bases). Here the sequenced sample was ileum tissue, taken 142 days after intestinal transplantation. This TCR was recovered from a human patient who received an intestinal transplant, so some T cells may come from the graft donor. CDR3: CASSVGAGEGSPLHF. CDR3 bases: TGTGCCAGCAGCGTAGGGGCAGGGGAGGGGTCACCCCTCCACTTT.